Each of the 19 T cell receptor beta chains below was sequenced from the same sample in a study of blood T cell repertoires in COVID-19. The repertoire was sequenced with immunoSEQ multiplex PCR; TCRdb's copy has only in-frame clones and lacks some. The sample lists around 100,000 clones, 85% to 90% seen once, with approximately 5% in the top ten. Sequencing was done on a sample of peripheral blood. These receptors were obtained from a human donor in a cohort sampled during active COVID-19.

The rearrangement uses TRBV29-1 and TRBJ2-5, with TRBD1 matching 7 bases. V dropped 6 bases and J dropped 5; count of bases not matched to a gene: 9. The CDR3 sequence is 13 residues long. CDR1 and CDR2 from the germline V gene are SQVTM and ANQGSEA. CDR3 DNA sequence: TGCAGCGTAACCCCAACAGGGGTCGAGACCCAGTACTTC. It codes for CSVTPTGVETQYF.

In DNA, the CDR3 is TGTGCCAGCAGTTTCGGGAGGACTGAAGCTTTCTTT. Translation gives CASSFGRTEAFF. The chain combines TRBV28 with TRBJ1-1, with no clear D. The V and J ends lost 3 bases and 5 bases respectively, with 7 bases between them. The germline CDR1 and CDR2 sequences are MDHEN and SYDVKM. The CDR3 length is 12 residues.

For the CDR3, the DNA is TGTGCCACCAGCAGAGACCTGACAGGGGCCTCTGGAAACACCATATATTTT. Encoded protein: CATSRDLTGASGNTIYF. The genes are TRBV15 and TRBJ1-3, with TRBD1 identical over 8 bases. The CDR3 is 17 residues long. With 0 bases clipped from V and 0 bases from J, the junction kept 4 bases outside the gene matches. Germline values: CDR1 LNHNV, CDR2 YYDKDF (reference sequence). Filled out from reference TRBV15 and TRBJ1-3, the complete variable domain reads DAMVIQNPRYQVTQFGKPVTLSCSQTLNHNVMYWYQQKSSQAPKLLFHYYDKDFNNEADTPDNFQSRRPNTSFCFLDIRSPGLGDTAMYLCATSRDLTGASGNTIYFGEGSWLTVV.

The rearrangement joins TRBV29-1 to TRBJ2-1, with 11 bases fitting TRBD2. Germline CDR1 reads SQVTM; CDR2 reads ANQGSEA. There are 12 residues in the CDR3. The ends lost 5 bases at V and 7 bases at J; junction bases unmatched: 1. The CDR3 sequence is CSVTSGSNEQFF. The CDR3, as DNA: TGCAGCGTTACTAGCGGGAGTAATGAGCAGTTCTTC.

In this sample, this clone turned up a few times. The J gene is TRBJ2-3, the V gene TRBV29-1, with 10 bases lining up with TRBD1. J was trimmed by 2 bases and V by 7 bases; bases with no gene match: 6. Germline-derived CDR1 and CDR2 are SQVTM and ANQGSEA. There are 14 residues in the CDR3. Here the CDR3 reads CSARDRGFTDTQYF. The DNA for the CDR3 is TGCAGCGCCCGGGACAGGGGATTCACAGATACGCAGTATTTT.

V and J are TRBV11-2 and TRBJ2-1, with TRBD2 as a possible D gene (5 bases). With 3 bases removed from V and 9 bases from J, the gap between germline ends came to 9 bases. CDR1 and CDR2 from the germline V gene are SGHAT and FQNNGV. The CDR3 is 12 residues long. The CDR3 bases are TGTGCCAGCAGCTTGGATCGGGGTGAGCAGTTCTTC. Protein: CASSLDRGEQFF.

The chain has TRBV12-3 or TRBV12-4 and TRBJ1-3; the D gene is possibly TRBD1 (6 bases). CDR3 size: 13 residues. Deletions cut 1 base from V and 10 bases from J, with 11 bases between. The CDR3 protein is CASSLVQGSTIYF. As DNA, the CDR3 is TGTGCCAGCAGTTTAGTGCAGGGGTCGACCATATATTTT.

V gene TRBV7-2 combines with J gene TRBJ1-4, with D maybe TRBD1 (6 bases). From germline, CDR1 is SGHTA and CDR2 FQGNSA. V was cut by 5 bases and J by 6 bases, with 10 bases left in between. The CDR3 has 13 residues. DNA for the CDR3: TGTGCCAGCAGCCCGGACAGTTATGAAAAACTGTTTTTT. It translates to CASSPDSYEKLFF.

This chain links TRBV6-6 with TRBJ2-2, with TRBD1 identical over 10 bases. Trimming removed 2 bases from V and 6 bases from J; junction bases left unmatched: 6. Looked up from germline, CDR1 is MNHNY and CDR2 is SVGAGI (reference sequence). CDR3 length equals 16 residues. In DNA, the CDR3 is TGTGCCAGCAGTTACGCCCTGACAGGGGGCGCCGGGGAGCTGTTTTTT. It codes for CASSYALTGGAGELFF.

The chain joins TRBV28 to TRBJ2-3; TRBD2 aligns across 14 bases. This CDR3 is 21 amino acids long. Trimming at V came to 4 bases and at J to 2 bases, leaving 17 bases not matched to a gene. Germline CDR1 is MDHEN and CDR2 is SYDVKM. The CDR3 region has the DNA TGTGCCAGCAGTTCGGTGCATAGTTGGGGACTAGCGGGAGTCGCCACAGATACGCAGTATTTT. Translation gives CASSSVHSWGLAGVATDTQYF.

The V call is TRBV12-3 or TRBV12-4, the J call TRBJ2-1; D gene uncertain. The V gene lost 6 bases and the J gene lost 6 bases, with 12 bases spanning the gap. CDR3 length: 13 residues. The CDR3 sequence is CASSPNGGNEQFF. In nucleotides, the CDR3 is TGTGCCAGCAGCCCCAACGGCGGCAATGAGCAGTTCTTC.

The J gene is TRBJ2-3, the V gene TRBV27, with 9 bases aligning to TRBD2. V shed 2 bases and J 1 base; nucleotides not matched to a gene: 4. This CDR3 comprises 16 residues. Germline-derived CDR1 and CDR2 are MNHEY and SMNVEV (reference sequence). The CDR3 sequence: CASSLLRTSGTDTQYF. In DNA, the CDR3 is TGTGCCAGCAGTTTACTCCGGACTAGCGGCACAGATACGCAGTATTTT.

The chain joins TRBV4-3 to TRBJ2-2, with 7 bases aligning to TRBD2. Trimming took 3 bases from V and 2 from J; bases not matched to a gene: 6. CDR1 and CDR2 from the germline V gene are LGHNA and YSLEER. This CDR3 spans 16 amino acids. The CDR3 sequence is CASSQGLAANTGELFF. The CDR3 DNA sequence: TGCGCCAGCAGCCAGGGTCTAGCGGCAAACACCGGGGAGCTGTTTTTT.

This sequence joins TRBV28 and TRBJ1-5; TRBD1 might be the D (5 bases). Germline values: CDR1 MDHEN, CDR2 SYDVKM. The CDR3 length is 16 residues. Trimming cost V 5 bases and J 2 bases, with 16 bases left between them. The chain's CDR3 is CASSPTQARGNQPQHF. In nucleotides, the CDR3 is TGTGCCAGCAGTCCGACACAGGCCCGAGGCAATCAGCCCCAGCATTTT.

V is TRBV4-2 and J is TRBJ2-1; D might be TRBD2 (6 bases). Germline V gene sequence: CDR1 LGHNA, CDR2 YNFKEQ. V lost 1 base and J 13 bases, leaving 20 bases between the germline ends. CDR3 length: 15 residues. In DNA, the CDR3 is TGTGCCAGCAGCCAAGGATTGTCCCAGCGGGCTGCCCAGTTCTTC. As protein: CASSQGLSQRAAQFF.

J is TRBJ1-1 and V is TRBV5-6; a possible D gene is TRBD1 (5 bases). The CDR3 loop spans 17 amino acids. CDR1 and CDR2 (germline): SGHDT, YYEEEE. V was cut by 4 bases and J by 1 base, with 20 bases left in between. DNA of the CDR3: TGTGCCAGCAGCCAATTAGTTGGGGTCGGACAGAACACTGAAGCTTTCTTT. Its protein product is CASSQLVGVGQNTEAFF.

The chain couples TRBV3-1 (or the pseudogene TRBV3-2) to TRBJ2-1; possibly TRBD2 for D (5 bases). This CDR3 contains 15 residues. Germline V gives CDR1 LGHDT, CDR2 YNNKEL (reference sequence). The V gene lost 0 bases and the J gene lost 6 bases, with 12 bases spanning the gap. The CDR3 protein is CASSQDSLAGNEQFF. CDR3 bases: TGTGCCAGCAGCCAAGATTCGCTAGCCGGCAATGAGCAGTTCTTC.

The V call is TRBV7-9, the J call TRBJ1-1, with TRBD1 matching 8 bases. In germline, CDR1 is SEHNR, CDR2 FQNEAQ (reference sequence). The CDR3 runs 13 residues. J was trimmed by 6 bases and V by 5 bases; bases with no gene match: 5. In DNA form, the CDR3 reads TGTGCCAGCAGCCCCGGACAGGGTGCTGAAGCTTTCTTT. Amino acids: CASSPGQGAEAFF. The variable domain in full, with the rest retrieved from reference TRBV7-9 and TRBJ1-1, is DTGVSQNPRHKITKRGQNVTFRCDPISEHNRLYWYRQTLGQGPEFLTYFQNEAQLEKSRLLSDRFSAERPKGSFSTLEIQRTEQGDSAMYLCASSPGQGAEAFFGQGTRLTVV.

The chain couples TRBV19 to TRBJ2-1, with D possibly matching TRBD2 (6 bases). There are 15 residues in the CDR3. Looked up from germline, CDR1 is LNHDA and CDR2 is SQIVND (reference sequence). The ends were cut back, 1 base at V and 3 bases at J, with 10 bases in the middle. In DNA form, the CDR3 reads TGTGCCAGTAGTATAGCGGGAGAGGTCTACAATGAGCAGTTCTTC. Its protein product is CASSIAGEVYNEQFF.